Here is one T cell receptor beta chain with its context. Sequenced by immunoSEQ multiplex PCR; TCRdb stores in-frame clones only, minus some. The sample has under 350,000 clones, about four fifths seen once. The sample originates from a study of blood T cell repertoires in COVID-19. About the study: In each case, the material was cDNA or gDNA derived from T cells, B-cell-depleted T cells, or PBMCs.

Germline CDR1 reads MNHEY; CDR2 reads SVGAGI. The length of the CDR3 is 15 residues. The V end was cut by 2 bases, the J end by 0 bases, with 10 bases between. The TCR originated in a woman between 50 and 59 years old who had recovered from COVID-19. The chain carries TRBV6-5 and TRBJ1-2, with D hard to call. The sequenced sample consisted of peripheral blood. The CDR3 reads CASSYGVQTNYGYTF. CDR3 sequence (DNA): TGTGCCAGCAGTTACGGAGTTCAGACTAACTATGGCTACACCTTC.